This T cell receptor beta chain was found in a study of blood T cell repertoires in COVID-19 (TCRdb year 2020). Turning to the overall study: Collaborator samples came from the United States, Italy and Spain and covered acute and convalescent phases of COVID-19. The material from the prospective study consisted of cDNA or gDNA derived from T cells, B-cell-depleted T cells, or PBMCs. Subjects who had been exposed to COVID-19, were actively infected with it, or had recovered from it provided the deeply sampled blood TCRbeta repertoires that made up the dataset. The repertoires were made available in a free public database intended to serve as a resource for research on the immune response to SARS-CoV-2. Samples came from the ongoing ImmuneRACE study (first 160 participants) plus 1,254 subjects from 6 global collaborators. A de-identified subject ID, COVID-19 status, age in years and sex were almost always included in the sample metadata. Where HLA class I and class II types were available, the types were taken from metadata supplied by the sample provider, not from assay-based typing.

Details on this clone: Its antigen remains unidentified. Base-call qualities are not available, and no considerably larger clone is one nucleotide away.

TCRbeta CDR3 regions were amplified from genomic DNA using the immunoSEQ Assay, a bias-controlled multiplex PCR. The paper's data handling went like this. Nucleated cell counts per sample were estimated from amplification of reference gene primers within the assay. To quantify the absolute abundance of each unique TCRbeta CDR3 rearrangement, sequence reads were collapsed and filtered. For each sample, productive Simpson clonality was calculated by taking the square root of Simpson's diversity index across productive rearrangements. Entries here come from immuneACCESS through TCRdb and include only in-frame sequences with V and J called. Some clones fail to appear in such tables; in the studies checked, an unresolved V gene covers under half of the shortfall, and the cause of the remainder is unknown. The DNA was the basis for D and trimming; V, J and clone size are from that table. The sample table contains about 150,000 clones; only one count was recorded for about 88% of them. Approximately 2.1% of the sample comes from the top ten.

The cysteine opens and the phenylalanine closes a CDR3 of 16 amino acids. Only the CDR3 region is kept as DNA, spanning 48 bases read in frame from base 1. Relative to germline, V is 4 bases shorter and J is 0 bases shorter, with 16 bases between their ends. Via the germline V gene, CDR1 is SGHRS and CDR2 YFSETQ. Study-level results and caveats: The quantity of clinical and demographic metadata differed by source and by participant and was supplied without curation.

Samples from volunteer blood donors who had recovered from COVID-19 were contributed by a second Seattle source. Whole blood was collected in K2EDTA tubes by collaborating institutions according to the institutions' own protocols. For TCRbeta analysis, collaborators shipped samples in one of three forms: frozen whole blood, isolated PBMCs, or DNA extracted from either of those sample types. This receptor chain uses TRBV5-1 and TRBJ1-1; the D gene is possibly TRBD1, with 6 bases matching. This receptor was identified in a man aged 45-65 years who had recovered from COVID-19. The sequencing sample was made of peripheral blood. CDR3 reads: CASSPGTPKLNTEAFF. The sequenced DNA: TGCGCCAGCAGCCCCGGGACACCAAAGTTGAACACTGAAGCTTTCTTT.